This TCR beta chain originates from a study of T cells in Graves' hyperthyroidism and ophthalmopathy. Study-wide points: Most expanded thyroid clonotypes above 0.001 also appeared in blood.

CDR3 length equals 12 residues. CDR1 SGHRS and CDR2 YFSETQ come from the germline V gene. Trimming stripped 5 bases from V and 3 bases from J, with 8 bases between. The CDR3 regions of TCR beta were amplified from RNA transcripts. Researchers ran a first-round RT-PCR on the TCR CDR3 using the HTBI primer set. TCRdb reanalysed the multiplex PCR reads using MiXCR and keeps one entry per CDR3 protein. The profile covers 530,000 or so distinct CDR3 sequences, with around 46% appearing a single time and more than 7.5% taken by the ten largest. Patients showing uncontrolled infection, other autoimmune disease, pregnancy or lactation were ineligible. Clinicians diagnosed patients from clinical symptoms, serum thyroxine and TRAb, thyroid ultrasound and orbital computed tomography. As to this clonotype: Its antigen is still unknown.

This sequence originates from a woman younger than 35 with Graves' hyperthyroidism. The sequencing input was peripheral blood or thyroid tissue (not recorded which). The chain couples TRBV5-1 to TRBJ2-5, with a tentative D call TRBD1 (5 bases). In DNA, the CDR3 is TGCGCCAGCAGTCTACAGGAAGAGACCCAGTACTTC. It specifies CASSLQEETQYF.